These T cell receptor beta chains were read from a single sample in a study of blood T cells in healthy people across ages. TCRdb reanalysed the 5' RACE reads using MiXCR and keeps one entry per CDR3 protein. The sample yields approximately 880,000 distinct CDR3 sequences, 40% to 60% seen once. The sequencing sample was made of blood. Receptors originate from a man aged 30 to 39 in good health. Both conserved end residues are part of each CDR3. D genes are given only for firm matches.

j_call d_call v_call cdr3_aa
TRBJ2-7 . TRBV7-9 CASGTSFYEQYF
TRBJ2-3 . TRBV20-1 CSARPNVGADTQYF
TRBJ2-4 . TRBV29-1 CSVDRREQYF
TRBJ2-7 . TRBV4-1 CASGPPWYEQYF
TRBJ2-3 . TRBV11-2 CASSPGLGHTDTQYF
TRBJ2-7 . TRBV29-1 CSAHSSDTYEQYF
TRBJ2-7 . TRBV7-2 CASSLLRGRPKYF
TRBJ1-5 . TRBV6-1 CASSEAGVSNQPQHF
TRBJ2-4 . TRBV7-9 CASSLQANIQYF
TRBJ1-3 TRBD1 TRBV7-2 CASSLATGGNTIYF
TRBJ2-5 TRBD1 TRBV11-3 CASSSRLTGTETQYF
TRBJ2-4 TRBD1 TRBV5-1 CASSPGTGGLAKNIQYF
TRBJ2-7 . TRBV25-1 CASSAPYDYNEQYF
TRBJ1-1 . TRBV28 CATFQGMNTEAFF
TRBJ1-2 . TRBV30 CAWTTGPNYGCTF
TRBJ2-7 TRBD1 TRBV20-1 CSAMDRVTYEQYF
TRBJ2-5 . TRBV5-4 CASSLGLSQETQYF
TRBJ1-2 . TRBV3-1 CASSQGSGVIQGTYGHTF
TRBJ2-5 . TRBV4-3 CASSQDRVETQYF
TRBJ1-1 TRBD1 TRBV3-1 CASSQEGTANTEAFF
TRBJ2-7 TRBD2 TRBV9 CASSVGGGSGNEQYF
TRBJ2-2 . TRBV6-5 CASSYGPYGTGELFF
TRBJ2-1 . TRBV6-5 CASSYGGALDEQFF
TRBJ2-7 . TRBV3-1 CASSQESVSYEQYF
TRBJ2-1 . TRBV20-1 CSAIFLVPQFF
TRBJ1-2 TRBD1 TRBV6-5 CASSRDRNYGYTF
TRBJ1-4 TRBD1 TRBV28 CASRHRGTVAGKLFF
TRBJ2-1 TRBD2 TRBV28 CAGNAGGRYNEQFF
TRBJ2-5 . TRBV11-2 CASSPPAGETQYF
TRBJ1-5 . TRBV6-8 CASRLDLNQPQHF
TRBJ2-2 . TRBV20-1 CSATRPIGTGELFF
TRBJ1-5 . TRBV12-3/TRBV12-4 CASSFLAGANQPQHF
TRBJ2-1 TRBD1 TRBV6-5 CASSYTQGVANEQFF
TRBJ1-6 . TRBV5-1 CASSLGGTSPLHF
TRBJ2-1 . TRBV5-1 CASSLVPTGVGNNEQFF
TRBJ2-7 . TRBV6-2/TRBV6-3 CASKPDNTYEQYF
TRBJ1-6 . TRBV4-1 CASSQVSEIPAGPLHF
TRBJ1-4 . TRBV28 CASSLATGLEEKLFF
TRBJ1-2 . TRBV27 CASSLGFSNYGYTF
TRBJ2-5 TRBD1 TRBV6-6 CASSYPPGQGGEQYF
TRBJ1-2 . TRBV28 CASSFIRGIYGYTF
TRBJ2-7 . TRBV5-1 CASSFTGSSDPYF
TRBJ2-1 TRBD2 TRBV4-1 CASSHLGLAGGKTYNEQFF
TRBJ2-3 . TRBV7-3 CASSLNGILTDTQYF
TRBJ2-3 TRBD2 TRBV20-1 CSARDLGGGVTDTQYF
TRBJ2-3 TRBD2 TRBV6-2/TRBV6-3 CASTLSGGTDTQYF
. . TRBV10-3 CAISDPGFPYEQYF
TRBJ1-2 . TRBV3-1 CASSQYSGSNYGYTF
TRBJ1-1 . TRBV5-6 CASSLALVGAFF
TRBJ1-1 TRBD1 TRBV7-2 CASSERQGGTEAFF
TRBJ2-5 . TRBV15 CATSHGSGETQYF
TRBJ1-2 . TRBV2 CASRLGYGYTF
TRBJ1-2 TRBD1 TRBV29-1 CSAGQGGIYGYTF
. . TRBV5-5 CASSRDGDSEQYF
TRBJ1-4 . TRBV4-1 CASSQGSLLTNEKLFF
TRBJ2-3 TRBD2 TRBV6-4 CASSDARGADTQYF
TRBJ2-1 TRBD2 TRBV6-4 CASSSSGGANEQFF
TRBJ2-5 TRBD2 TRBV10-3 CAIGQRGGSGENSEQYF
TRBJ1-2 . TRBV5-1 CASSLEGHGGNYGYTF